A selection of T cell receptor beta chains follows, all from one sample in a study of T cells in Graves' hyperthyroidism and ophthalmopathy. TCRdb passed the multiplex PCR reads through MiXCR, listing each CDR3 protein once. Of around 300,000 distinct CDR3 sequences listed, roughly 14% were seen once; the top ten hold 20% to 25%. Specimen: blood. The source is a woman in her twenties or thirties with Graves' hyperthyroidism. The conserved cysteine and the conserved F or W are not part of the CDR3 here. Fields, in order: V gene, clone size, CDR3 protein. Some rows mark clone size as missing; the rest say once, few, many or name a class of expanded clone.

TRBV7-8 | many | ASSLAGINQPQH
TRBV7-3 | many | ASSAGRQNTEAF
TRBV29-1 | many | SVGGTGGSDTQY
TRBV20-1 | NA | SPLDPTDTQY
TRBV7-9 | few | ASSRLLWRSLYGYT
TRBV6-2/TRBV6-3 | NA | ASNRGGPNTGELF
TRBV28 | many | ASSDLWDRVENEQF
TRBV28 | many | ASSDGDRWKDYGYT
TRBV9 | NA | ASSGTRFEQF
TRBV5-1 | NA | ASRTGTFYEQY
TRBV30 | NA | AWSWGDTYEQY
TRBV28 | many | ASSTTNSGRNEQF
TRBV6-1 | NA | ASIGTGRLSTDTQY
TRBV28 | few | ASSFTLGGNYGYT
TRBV20-1 | few | SAPTQGETQY
TRBV28 | few | ASSLGLAGDHNEQF
TRBV5-1 | many | ASATGQGAGTEAF
TRBV28 | many | ASRGLEGGELF
TRBV19 | once | ACRGSRYGYT
TRBV27 | many | ASRDQAGEYNEQF
TRBV7-8 | many | ASSSSVAVASTDTQY
TRBV11-2 | many | ASSLDVDAEAF
TRBV20-1 | few | GPQSGSLDTQY
TRBV7-6 | many | ASSHRVNTGELF
TRBV15 | NA | ATSRDRGFNQPQH
TRBV15 | many | ATSKRTILDTQY
TRBV24-1 | few | ATSDPRPGQANTGELF
TRBV19 | few | ASKETGDNEQF
TRBV7-2 | many | ASSLYSGRTGTQY
TRBV11-2 | many | ASSRTGNYEQY
TRBV18 | many | ASSPPSQETQY
TRBV28 | many | ASSLGLAGGPGSTDTQY
TRBV18 | many | ASSRSGQGVDEQF
TRBV18 | NA | ASSPIGTKNTGELF
TRBV7-9 | many | ASTVGGVQDGYT
TRBV5-1 | few | ASSNGQGSYEQY
TRBV5-1 | NA | ASSARGPWGETQY
TRBV7-9 | many | ASSPSSNQPQH
TRBV2 | few | ASKGGSRTGELF
TRBV12-3/TRBV12-4 | many | ASSLLGQLRNYGYT
TRBV2 | few | ASSVAGQETQY
TRBV20-1 | NA | SGDSNRGTEAF
TRBV5-1 | many | ASSLAGGTEQF
TRBV11-2 | NA | ASRPTGEYGTEAF
TRBV7-2 | many | ASSLGVGLAGVTTDTQY
TRBV6-5 | NA | ASNYSPTGTGSYEQY
TRBV9 | NA | ASSVGGTINEQF
TRBV6-1 | NA | ASSYTNKETQY
TRBV15 | many | ATSSGLGSVYGYT
TRBV30 | many | AWGLGNTIY
TRBV6-1 | many | ASSSTGFSNTIY
TRBV9 | many | ASSVTGTGGIGGELF
TRBV29-1 | NA | SVSGLAGGVRGANVLT